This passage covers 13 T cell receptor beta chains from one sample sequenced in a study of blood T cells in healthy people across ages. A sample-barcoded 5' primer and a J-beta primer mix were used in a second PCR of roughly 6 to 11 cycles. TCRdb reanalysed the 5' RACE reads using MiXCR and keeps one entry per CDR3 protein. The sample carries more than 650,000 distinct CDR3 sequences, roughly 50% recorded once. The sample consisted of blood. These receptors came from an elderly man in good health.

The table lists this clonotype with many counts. CDR3 nucleotides: TGTGCCAGCAGCCGACAGAGAGTAGAGTACTTC. Its translation: CASSRQRVEYF. The chain joins TRBV21-1 to TRBJ2-7; TRBD1, as called in the table, went unchecked against the DNA. TRBV21-1 is classified as a pseudogene. There are 11 residues in the CDR3.

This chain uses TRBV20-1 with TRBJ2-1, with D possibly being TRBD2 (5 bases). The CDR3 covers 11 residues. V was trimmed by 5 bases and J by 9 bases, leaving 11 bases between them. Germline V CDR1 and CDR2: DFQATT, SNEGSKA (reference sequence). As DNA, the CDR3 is TGCAGTGCTGATAGGACTTTTGAGCAGTTCTTC. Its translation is CSADRTFEQFF.

The CDR3 sequence: CASSYGGTSNQPQHF. The CDR3 DNA reads as TGTGCCAGCAGCTACGGGGGGACTAGCAATCAGCCCCAGCATTTT. V gene TRBV5-5 combines with J gene TRBJ1-5; D perhaps matches TRBD1 (5 bases). The CDR3 consists of 15 residues. V lost 3 bases and J lost 0, with 10 bases in between. CDR1 and CDR2 (germline): SGHKS, YYEKEE (reference sequence).

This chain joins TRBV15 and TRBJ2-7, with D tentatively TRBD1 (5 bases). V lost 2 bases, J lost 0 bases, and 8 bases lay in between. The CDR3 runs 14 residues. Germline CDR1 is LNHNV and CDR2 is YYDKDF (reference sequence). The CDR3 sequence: CATSRPTASYEQYF. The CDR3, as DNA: TGTGCCACCAGCAGACCGACAGCCTCCTACGAGCAGTACTTC.

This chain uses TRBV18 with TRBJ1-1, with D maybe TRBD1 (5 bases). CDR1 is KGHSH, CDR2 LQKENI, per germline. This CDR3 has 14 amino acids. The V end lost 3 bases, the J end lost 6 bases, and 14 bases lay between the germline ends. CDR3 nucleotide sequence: TGTGCCAGCTCACCCCTCGGGACTGTGGCTGAAGCTTTCTTT. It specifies CASSPLGTVAEAFF. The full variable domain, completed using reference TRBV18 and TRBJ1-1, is NAGVMQNPRHLVRRRGQEARLRCSPMKGHSHVYWYRQLPEEGLKFMVYLQKENIIDESGMPKERFSAEFPKEGPSILRIQQVVRGDSAAYFCASSPLGTVAEAFFGQGTRLTVV.

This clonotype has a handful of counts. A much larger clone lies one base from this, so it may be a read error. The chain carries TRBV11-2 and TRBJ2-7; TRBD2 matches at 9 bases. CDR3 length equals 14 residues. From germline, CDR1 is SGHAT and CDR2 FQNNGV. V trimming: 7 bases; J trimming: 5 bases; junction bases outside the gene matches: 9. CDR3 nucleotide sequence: TGTGCCAGCACCTTGGTAGCGGGAGCCAACGAGCAGTACTTC. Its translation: CASTLVAGANEQYF.

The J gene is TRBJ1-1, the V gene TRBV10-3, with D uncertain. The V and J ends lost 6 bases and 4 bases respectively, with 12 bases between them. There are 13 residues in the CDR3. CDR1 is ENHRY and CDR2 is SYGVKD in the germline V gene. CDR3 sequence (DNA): TGTGCCATCAGCCTACTCTCCGGCACTGAAGCTTTCTTT. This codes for CAISLLSGTEAFF.

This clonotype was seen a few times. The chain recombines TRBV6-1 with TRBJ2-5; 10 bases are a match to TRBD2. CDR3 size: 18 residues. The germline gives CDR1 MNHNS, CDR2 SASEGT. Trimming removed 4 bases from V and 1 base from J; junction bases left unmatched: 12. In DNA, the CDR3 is TGTGCCAGCAGTGGATCAATTGGACTAGCGGCTCGCCAAGAGACCCAGTACTTC. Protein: CASSGSIGLAARQETQYF.

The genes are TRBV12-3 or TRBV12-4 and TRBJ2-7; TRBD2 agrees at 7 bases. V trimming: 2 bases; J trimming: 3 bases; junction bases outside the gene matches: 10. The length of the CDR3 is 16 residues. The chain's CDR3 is CASSLQAGVAFYEQYF. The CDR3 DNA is TGTGCCAGCAGTTTACAGGCGGGAGTGGCTTTCTACGAGCAGTACTTC.

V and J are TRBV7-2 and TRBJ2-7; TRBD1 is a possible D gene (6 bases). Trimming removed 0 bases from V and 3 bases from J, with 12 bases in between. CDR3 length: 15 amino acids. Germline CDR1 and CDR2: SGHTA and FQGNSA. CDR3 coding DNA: TGTGCCAGCAGCTTAGCACCCCAACAGGGCTACGAGCAGTACTTC. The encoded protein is CASSLAPQQGYEQYF. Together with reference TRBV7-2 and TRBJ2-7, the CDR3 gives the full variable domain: GAGVSQSPSNKVTEKGKDVELRCDPISGHTALYWYRQSLGQGLEFLIYFQGNSAPDKSGLPSDRFSAERTGGSVSTLTIQRTQQEDSAVYLCASSLAPQQGYEQYFGPGTRLTVT.

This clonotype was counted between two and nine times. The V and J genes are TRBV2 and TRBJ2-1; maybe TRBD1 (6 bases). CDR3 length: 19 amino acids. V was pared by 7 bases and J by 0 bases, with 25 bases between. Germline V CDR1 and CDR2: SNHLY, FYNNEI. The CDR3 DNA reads TGTGCCAGCACCCTGACGAGGGCAGGGGCTACATTCTCCTACAATGAGCAGTTCTTC. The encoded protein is CASTLTRAGATFSYNEQFF.

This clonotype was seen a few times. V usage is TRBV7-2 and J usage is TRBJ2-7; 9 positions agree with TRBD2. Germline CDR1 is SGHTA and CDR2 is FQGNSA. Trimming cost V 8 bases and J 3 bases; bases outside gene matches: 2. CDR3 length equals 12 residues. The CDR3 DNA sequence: TGTGCCAGCCGCGGGGGGGGCTACGAGCAGTACTTC. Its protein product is CASRGGGYEQYF.

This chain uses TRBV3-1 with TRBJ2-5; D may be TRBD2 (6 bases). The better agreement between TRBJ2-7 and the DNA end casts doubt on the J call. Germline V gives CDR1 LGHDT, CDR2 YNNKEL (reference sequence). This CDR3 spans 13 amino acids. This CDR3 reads CASGSAGYYEQYF. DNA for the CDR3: TGTGCCAGCGGGTCGGCGGGGTACTACGAGCAGTACTTC.